The clone carrying this TCR beta chain was seen ten or more times. Antigen: not known. The junction differs from germline at one of its ends, possibly a read error. Findings and limits, study-wide: Tumor Treg TCRs overlapped most with tumor naive CD4+ cells. The larger cohort examined one V-J beta rearrangement, not whole repertoires.

Full-length variable regions came from constant-region reverse primers plus semi-nested Nested Universal Primer A PCR. Using its own MiXCR run on the 5' RACE reads, TCRdb lists one record per CDR3 protein. The sample has some 31,000 distinct CDR3 sequences, roughly 25% seen once. The CDR3 consists of 15 residues. The chain uses TRBV12-3 or TRBV12-4 and TRBJ1-1, with D uncertain. The sample consisted of naive CD4+ T cells sorted from a lymph node. Stated subset: naive CD4+ T cells, CD4+CD45RA+CD25-. The origin of this receptor is a female donor with breast cancer. The DNA of the CDR3 is TGTGCCAGCAGTTTCTCTGAGGTTCGAAACAGTGAAGCTTTCTTT. Translating it yields CASSFSEVRNSEAFF.